This TCR beta chain was sequenced for a study of blood T cell repertoires in COVID-19. Trimming removed 1 base from V and 4 bases from J; junction bases left unmatched: 6. The V gene's germline CDR1 is KGHDR and CDR2 SFDVKD. CDR3 length: 16 residues. The study recruited exposed participants who had met a COVID-19 case within 2 weeks before entry. The method was immunoSEQ multiplex PCR; TCRdb's version includes in-frame clones alone and lacks a portion of them. The sample shows 210,000 or so clones, about 80% of them seen only once. The specimen sequenced was PBMCs or T cells enriched from blood (not recorded which). The sequence came from a woman aged 45-65 years who had been exposed to COVID-19. The chain has TRBV24-1 and TRBJ2-3; 8 positions match TRBD1. This CDR3 is CATSDFRTGKADTQYF. The DNA for the CDR3 is TGTGCCACCAGTGATTTCCGGACAGGGAAGGCAGATACGCAGTATTTT.